This T cell receptor (beta chain) was recovered during a study of blood T cell repertoires in COVID-19 (dated by TCRdb to about 2020). Regarding the study in general: Samples covering the acute and convalescent phases of COVID-19 were provided by collaborators in the United States, Italy and Spain. The prospective study material was composed of cDNA or gDNA derived from T cells, B-cell-depleted T cells, or PBMCs. The dataset comprised deeply sampled blood TCRbeta repertoires from subjects exposed to, actively infected with, or recovered from COVID-19. The repertoires were released in a freely available public database intended as a resource for research on the immune response to SARS-CoV-2. The samples were drawn from the first 160 participants of the ongoing ImmuneRACE study and from more than 1,000 subjects provided by 6 global collaborators. A de-identified subject ID, COVID-19 status, age in years and sex were almost always included in the sample metadata. Where HLA class I and class II types were available, the types were taken from metadata supplied by the sample provider, not from assay-based typing. General findings and caveats noted by the study authors: Clinical and demographic metadata were provided uncurated, with the amount varying by source and participant.

One collaborating source in Seattle enrolled patients while the patients were actively infected and followed the patients over time throughout the course of disease. Each collaborating institution followed its own protocols to collect whole blood in K2EDTA tubes. For TCRbeta analysis, collaborators shipped samples as frozen whole blood, isolated PBMCs, or DNA extracted from either of those sample types. The CDR3 measures 16 amino acids from cysteine to phenylalanine. Left in the record is the CDR3 DNA by itself, 48 bases read in frame from the first base. At the junction V is shortened by 4 bases and J by 2 bases; bases outside the gene matches: 9. Per the germline V gene, MRHNA is the CDR1 and SNTAGT is the CDR2. Worth noting for this clone: The antigen it recognizes is unknown. The input lacks base qualities; no much larger clone sits a single base away.

TCRbeta CDR3 regions were amplified from genomic DNA by means of the immunoSEQ Assay, a bias-controlled multiplex PCR. Regarding the original processing steps: Nucleated cell counts per sample were estimated from amplification of reference gene primers within the assay. To quantify the absolute abundance of each unique TCRbeta CDR3 rearrangement, sequence reads were collapsed and filtered. For each sample, productive Simpson clonality was calculated as the square root of Simpson's diversity index over productive rearrangements. This immuneACCESS table, as held by TCRdb, lists in-frame sequences with V and J called but not all clones. Of the missing ones, under half trace to an unresolved V gene in checked studies; the others have no known cause. V, J and clone size are those of that table, while D and trimming were read from the DNA. In this sample the table shows roughly 300,000 clones, around 84% of which occur a single time. The ten largest clones add up to around 1.6% of the sample.

This TCR was recovered from a human donor with COVID-19, enrolled during active disease. The donor label of this sample is uncertain. Sequenced material: peripheral blood. This receptor chain uses TRBV6-4 and TRBJ2-3; TRBD2 aligns with 7 central bases. The CDR3 in this case is CASSVQSSGNTDTQYF. In nucleotide form, the sequence is TGTGCCAGCAGTGTCCAGTCTAGCGGAAACACAGATACGCAGTATTTT.